Below, 26 T cell receptor beta chains from the same sample are listed, as sequenced in a study of blood T cell repertoires in COVID-19 (dated by TCRdb to 2019 to 2021). Libraries came from the immunoSEQ multiplex PCR assay. TCRdb obtained this table from immuneACCESS and retained in-frame rearrangements with V and J assigned. These tables miss some clones; where compared with another copy, unresolved V genes account for less than half of the shortfall, and the remainder is unexplained. Recorded for this sample are about 170,000 clones; 87% of them occurred a single time. Roughly 7% of the sample rests with the top ten. Material for sequencing was PBMCs or T cells enriched from blood (not recorded which). These TCRs come from a woman between 45 and 60 years old who had recovered from COVID-19.

The chain has TRBV4-1 and TRBJ2-3; 7 bases are shared with TRBD2. Trimming cost V 1 base and J 3 bases; bases outside gene matches: 4. CDR3 size: 15 residues. Per the germline V gene, CDR1 is MGHRA and CDR2 is YSYEKL. Here the CDR3 reads CASSQGGGRTDTQYF. The CDR3 DNA sequence: TGCGCCAGCAGCCAAGGAGGCGGGAGAACAGATACGCAGTATTTT.

This chain connects TRBV11-3 to TRBJ2-3, with TRBD2 matching 8 bases. Germline V gene data show CDR1 as SGHNT and CDR2 as YENEEA. The CDR3 runs 14 residues. V shed 7 bases and J 2 bases; nucleotides not matched to a gene: 5. In DNA form, the CDR3 reads TGTGCCAGCAATGGACTAGCCTCCACAGATACGCAGTATTTT. The encoded protein is CASNGLASTDTQYF.

The rearrangement joins TRBV11-3 to TRBJ2-3; TRBD2 matches at 8 bases. Germline V gene data show CDR1 as SGHNT and CDR2 as YENEEA. The CDR3 loop spans 15 amino acids. V lost 2 bases and J lost 7; bases outside the gene matches: 8. The CDR3 region is CASSLRAGGLNTQYF. The CDR3, as DNA: TGTGCCAGCAGCTTACGGGCGGGAGGACTAAATACGCAGTATTTT.

The table lists this clone with a few counts. The chain is built from TRBV6-6 and TRBJ2-7; TRBD2 aligns across 10 bases. Germline-derived CDR1 and CDR2 are MNHNY and SVGAGI (reference sequence). V shed 5 bases, J shed 6 bases, and the junction held 19 bases outside the gene matches. The CDR3 is made up of 18 amino acids. CDR3 residues: CASSPQIPGLAGAVEQYF. CDR3 coding DNA: TGTGCCAGCAGTCCACAGATCCCTGGGCTAGCGGGAGCGGTCGAGCAGTACTTC.

The chain has TRBV7-3 and TRBJ2-5, with D perhaps matching TRBD1 (5 bases). This CDR3 spans 13 amino acids. Germline CDR1 and CDR2: SGHTA and FQGTGA. Trimming pared 2 bases from V and 5 bases from J, leaving 9 bases between. In DNA form, the CDR3 reads TGTGCCAGCAGCTTAGGCAGGGTGGAGACCCAGTACTTC. Translation gives CASSLGRVETQYF.

The V and J genes are TRBV19 and TRBJ1-1, with D perhaps matching TRBD1 (6 bases). The CDR3 is 15 residues long. Looked up from germline, CDR1 is LNHDA and CDR2 is SQIVND (reference sequence). V shed 5 bases and J shed 4 bases, with 17 bases lying between them. As DNA, the CDR3 is TGTGCCAGTAGTCCGACGGCCCGAGGGGGCACTGAAGCTTTCTTT. Amino acids: CASSPTARGGTEAFF. Drawing the rest from reference TRBV19 and TRBJ1-1, the complete variable domain is DGGITQSPKYLFRKEGQNVTLSCEQNLNHDAMYWYRQDPGQGLRLIYYSQIVNDFQKGDIAEGYSVSREKKESFPLTVTSAQKNPTAFYLCASSPTARGGTEAFFGQGTRLTVV.

This chain uses TRBV3-1 (or the pseudogene TRBV3-2) with TRBJ1-6, with D unresolved. The CDR3 length is 14 residues. CDR1 LGHDT and CDR2 YNNKEL come from the germline V gene (reference sequence). V was pared by 0 bases and J by 11 bases, with 11 bases between. CDR3 amino acids: CASSQDGFEAPLHF. The CDR3, as DNA: TGTGCCAGCAGCCAAGATGGGTTTGAGGCACCCCTCCACTTT.

The CDR3 here is CAIGLAGGVDEQFF. For the CDR3, the DNA is TGTGCCATCGGACTAGCGGGAGGGGTTGATGAGCAGTTCTTC. The chain employs TRBV10-3 and TRBJ2-1, with 15 bases lining up with TRBD2. Per germline, CDR1 ENHRY and CDR2 SYGVKD. There are 14 residues in the CDR3. Trimming at V came to 8 bases and at J to 8 bases, leaving 4 bases not matched to a gene.

The V and J genes are TRBV7-8 and TRBJ2-1; 11 bases align to TRBD2. After removal of 2 bases from V and 4 bases from J, the junction contained 10 bases not matched to a gene. CDR1 is SGHVS and CDR2 is FQNEAQ in the germline V gene. This CDR3 has 18 residues. This CDR3 reads CASSLPLRLAGIYNEQFF. CDR3 DNA sequence: TGTGCCAGCAGCTTACCCTTACGACTAGCGGGAATTTACAATGAGCAGTTCTTC.

The chain links TRBV28 to TRBJ1-1; weak D call: TRBD1 (6 bases). Trimming removed 1 base at V and 5 bases at J, with 8 bases between. Germline assignment: CDR1 MDHEN and CDR2 SYDVKM. There are 13 residues in the CDR3. CDR3: CASSLYDRTEAFF. CDR3 nucleotides: TGTGCCAGCAGTTTATACGACAGGACTGAAGCTTTCTTT.

V usage is TRBV7-6 and J usage is TRBJ1-2; D possibly corresponds to TRBD1 (5 bases). This CDR3 is 16 amino acids long. Germline V CDR1 and CDR2: SGHVS, FNYEAQ. V gave up 5 bases and J gave up 0 bases, with 16 bases separating them. The CDR3 is CASSIRIAGTNYGYTF. The CDR3 DNA follows: TGTGCCAGCAGCATTCGCATTGCAGGGACTAACTATGGCTACACCTTC. Looking up the rest from reference TRBV7-6 and TRBJ1-2 gives the full variable domain: GAGVSQSPRYKVTKRGQDVALRCDPISGHVSLYWYRQALGQGPEFLTYFNYEAQQDKSGLPNDRFSAERPEGSISTLTIQRTEQRDSAMYRCASSIRIAGTNYGYTFGSGTRLTVV.

The CDR3 DNA reads as TGTGCCAGCAGCTTAGTACAGGGGCCCTACAATGAGCAGTTCTTC. It codes for CASSLVQGPYNEQFF. The rearrangement uses TRBV11-3 and TRBJ2-1; 7 nucleotides line up with TRBD1. Germline trimming cut 1 base from V and 2 bases from J; bases unmatched to any gene: 2. Germline V gene sequence: CDR1 SGHNT, CDR2 YENEEA. The CDR3 contains 15 residues.

The chain combines TRBV7-8 with TRBJ1-6; the D gene is possibly TRBD1 (5 bases). Looked up from germline, CDR1 is SGHVS and CDR2 is FQNEAQ. This CDR3 has 14 residues. The V end lost 5 bases, the J end lost 7 bases, and 12 bases lay between the germline ends. CDR3 region: CASSSMGGNSPLHF. The CDR3 bases are TGTGCCAGCAGCAGTATGGGGGGAAATTCACCCCTCCACTTT.

This clone was picked up one time. CDR3 nucleotides: TGTGCCAGCAGCTTAGCTAGCGGGAGAAGGAGTTATGAGCAGTTCTTC. Residues: CASSLASGRRSYEQFF. The genes are TRBV7-2 and TRBJ2-1; TRBD2 agrees at 9 bases. Germline CDR1 reads SGHTA; CDR2 reads FQGNSA. J gave up 8 bases and V 0 bases, and 8 bases lay outside the gene matches. The CDR3 spans 16 residues.

This chain links TRBV9 with TRBJ2-2, with D perhaps matching TRBD2 (6 bases). The CDR3 is 15 residues long. Trimming stripped 0 bases from V and 5 bases from J, with 11 bases between. The V gene's germline CDR1 is SGDLS and CDR2 YYNGEE. CDR3 sequence reads: CASSVAGSETGELFF. DNA for the CDR3: TGTGCCAGCAGCGTAGCCGGGAGTGAAACCGGGGAGCTGTTTTTT.

V gene TRBV7-2 combines with J gene TRBJ1-1; TRBD1 might be the D (6 bases). The CDR3 has 14 amino acids. The germline V gene encodes CDR1 SGHTA and CDR2 FQGNSA. With 6 bases removed from V and 1 base from J, the gap between germline ends came to 12 bases. CDR3 sequence reads: CASSRPGQNTEAFF. The CDR3 nucleotides read TGTGCCAGCAGTCGCCCGGGACAGAACACTGAAGCTTTCTTT.

The chain has TRBV11-3 and TRBJ1-4, with TRBD1 matching over 7 bases. The germline V gene has CDR1 SGHNT and CDR2 YENEEA. The CDR3 totals 15 residues. Trimming removed 4 bases from V and 4 bases from J; junction bases left unmatched: 6. CDR3 protein: CASSSSTGLNEKLFF. The CDR3 DNA reads as TGTGCCAGCAGCTCGTCGACAGGGCTTAATGAAAAACTGTTTTTT.

The rearrangement joins TRBV10-1 to TRBJ1-1; 7 bases map to TRBD1. This CDR3 region has 17 residues. CDR1 is WNHNN and CDR2 is SYGVQD in the germline V gene (reference sequence). V shed 0 bases and J 3 bases; nucleotides not matched to a gene: 10. The DNA for the CDR3 is TGCGCCAGCAGTGAGTCGCAACAGGGGAAGTGGGACACTGAAGCTTTCTTT. Residues: CASSESQQGKWDTEAFF.

CDR3 in amino acids: CASSRRQLYGYTF. The DNA for the CDR3 is TGTGCCAGCAGCCGCCGACAGCTATATGGCTACACCTTC. The J gene is TRBJ1-2, the V gene TRBV7-2; tentative D call: TRBD1 (5 bases). The CDR3 length is 13 residues. V was cut by 5 bases and J by 5 bases, with 12 bases left in between. Looked up from germline, CDR1 is SGHTA and CDR2 is FQGNSA.

V gene TRBV9 combines with J gene TRBJ2-7, with TRBD1 matching over 9 bases. CDR1 is SGDLS and CDR2 is YYNGEE in the germline V gene. V dropped 0 bases and J dropped 4; count of bases not matched to a gene: 5. The CDR3 totals 15 residues. The CDR3 is CASSVATGQGYEQYF. The CDR3 region has the DNA TGTGCCAGCAGCGTAGCTACGGGACAGGGATACGAGCAGTACTTC.

This rearrangement joins TRBV18 to TRBJ2-2; possible D gene TRBD2, 5 bases. The germline V gene has CDR1 KGHSH and CDR2 LQKENI. V dropped 4 bases and J dropped 2 bases, with 11 bases sitting between them. This CDR3 is 15 amino acids long. The DNA for the CDR3 is TGTGCCAGCTCACGTTCTAGCAGCAACACCGGGGAGCTGTTTTTT. Translated: CASSRSSSNTGELFF.

This chain links TRBV5-4 with TRBJ2-7; 9 bases line up with TRBD1. The CDR3 contains 15 residues. V dropped 5 bases and J dropped 6; count of bases not matched to a gene: 12. Germline assignment: CDR1 SGHNT and CDR2 YYREEE (reference sequence). The CDR3 sequence: CASRRQGDGVPEQYF. CDR3 sequence (DNA): TGTGCCAGCAGGCGACAGGGGGATGGAGTCCCCGAGCAGTACTTC.

V and J are TRBV30 and TRBJ2-5; 7 positions match TRBD2. The CDR3 extends over 15 amino acids. V gave up 2 bases and J gave up 1 base; unmatched junction bases: 7. Germline loops: CDR1 GTSNPN, CDR2 SVGIG (reference sequence). This CDR3 is CAWSLLTSPQETQYF. CDR3 DNA sequence: TGTGCCTGGAGTCTTCTGACTAGCCCCCAAGAGACCCAGTACTTC.

This clone was seen a few times. The chain couples TRBV7-3 to TRBJ2-4; 15 nucleotides match TRBD2. V gave up 7 bases and J gave up 9 bases; unmatched junction bases: 4. Germline values: CDR1 SGHTA, CDR2 FQGTGA. The CDR3 sequence is 14 residues long. The CDR3 nucleotides are TGTGCCAGCACCCTGGGACTAGCGGGGGGCATTCAGTACTTC. It encodes CASTLGLAGGIQYF. The full variable domain, with the rest looked up from reference TRBV7-3 and TRBJ2-4, is GAGVSQTPSNKVTEKGKYVELRCDPISGHTALYWYRQSLGQGPEFLIYFQGTGAADDSGLPNDRFFAVRPEGSVSTLKIQRTERGDSAVYLCASTLGLAGGIQYFGAGTRLSVL.

The chain uses TRBV24-1 and TRBJ1-2, with a possible D match to TRBD1 (5 bases). Germline-derived CDR1 and CDR2 are KGHDR and SFDVKD. This CDR3 is built from 15 residues. V was trimmed by 3 bases and J by 6 bases, leaving 16 bases between them. The chain's CDR3 is CATSDPSGGMHGYTF. The CDR3, as DNA: TGTGCCACCAGTGATCCCTCCGGGGGTATGCATGGCTACACCTTC.

The rearrangement joins TRBV19 to TRBJ1-4; TRBD1 aligns across 10 bases. This CDR3 spans 14 amino acids. Germline V gene lookup returns CDR1 LNHDA and CDR2 SQIVND (reference sequence). V trimming: 3 bases; J trimming: 6 bases; junction bases outside the gene matches: 1. CDR3: CASSIGTGDEKLFF. As DNA, the CDR3 is TGTGCCAGTAGTATTGGGACAGGGGATGAAAAACTGTTTTTT.